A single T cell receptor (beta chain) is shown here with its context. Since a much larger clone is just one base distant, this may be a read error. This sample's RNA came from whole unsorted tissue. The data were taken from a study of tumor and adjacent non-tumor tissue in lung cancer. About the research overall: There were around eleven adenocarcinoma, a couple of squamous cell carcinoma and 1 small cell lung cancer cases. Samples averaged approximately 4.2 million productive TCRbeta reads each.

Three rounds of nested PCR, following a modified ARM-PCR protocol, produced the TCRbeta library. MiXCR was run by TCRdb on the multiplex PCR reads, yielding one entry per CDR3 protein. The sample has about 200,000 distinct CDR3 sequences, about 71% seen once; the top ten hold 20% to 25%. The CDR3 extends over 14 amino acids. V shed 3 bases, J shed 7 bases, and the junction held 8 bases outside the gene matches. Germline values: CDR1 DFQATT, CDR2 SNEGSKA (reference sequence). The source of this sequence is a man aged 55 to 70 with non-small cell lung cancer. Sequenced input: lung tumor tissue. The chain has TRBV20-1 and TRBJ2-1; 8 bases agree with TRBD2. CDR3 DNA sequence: TGCAGTGCTAGGACACAGGGACTAGTTAATGAGCAGTTCTTC. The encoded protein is CSARTQGLVNEQFF.